Listed here are 13 T cell receptor beta chains from one sample, sequenced in a study of blood T cells in healthy people across ages. Primers used in a second PCR of roughly 6 to 12 cycles were a sample-barcoded 5' primer and a J-beta primer mix. TCRdb re-analysed the 5' RACE reads in MiXCR, keeping a single row per CDR3 protein. Of over 1,200,000 distinct CDR3 sequences in the sample, 59% are singletons; the top ten hold 6.5% to 8.5%. Material: blood. All receptors come from a man aged 18 to 30 in good health.

This clonotype was recorded once. J is TRBJ2-1 and V is TRBV10-3; 8 nucleotides match TRBD2. The DNA end is a closer match to TRBJ2-7, so the J assignment may be wrong. The CDR3 consists of 15 residues. Germline CDR1 ENHRY, CDR2 SYGVKD. The CDR3 DNA reads as TGTGCCATCAGTGGGGGAGGTAGCGGGAAAGACGAGCAGTACTTC. Protein product: CAISGGGSGKDEQYF.

The genes are TRBV6-4 and TRBJ2-1, with TRBD2 identical over 7 bases. The junction had 6 bases not matched to a gene; V was cut back by 0 bases and J by 10 bases. The CDR3 extends over 14 amino acids. The germline V gene has CDR1 MRHNA and CDR2 SNTAGT. The DNA of the CDR3 is TGTGCCAGCAGTGACTCCGGACTAGTTGGCGAGCAGTTCTTC. Translating it yields CASSDSGLVGEQFF.

J is TRBJ2-1 and V is TRBV27; a weak D match, TRBD1 (6 bases). Trimming took off 5 bases at V and 15 bases at J, with 17 bases between the two ends. CDR3 length: 12 residues. CDR1 and CDR2 (germline): MNHEY, SMNVEV (reference sequence). The CDR3 nucleotides are TGTGCCAGCAGTCTCCTCAGGGGTCCTAGGTTCTTC. Protein: CASSLLRGPRFF.

The rearrangement links TRBV29-1 to TRBJ2-1, with D perhaps matching TRBD1 (6 bases). The CDR3 is 13 amino acids. Trimming took off 7 bases at V and 6 bases at J, with 16 bases between the two ends. Germline lookup yields CDR1 SQVTM and CDR2 ANQGSEA. The CDR3: CSAKGVGGNEQFF. The CDR3, as DNA: TGCAGCGCAAAGGGGGTAGGAGGCAATGAGCAGTTCTTC.

This clonotype has a handful of counts. The rearrangement links TRBV20-1 to TRBJ2-3; the D call may be TRBD1 or TRBD2 (5 bases each). Germline loops: CDR1 DFQATT, CDR2 SNEGSKA (reference sequence). V was shortened by 6 bases and J by 2 bases, with 15 bases between the two germline ends. The CDR3 spans 14 residues. The DNA for the CDR3 is TGCAGTGCCTACGGGACGGACAACACAGATACGCAGTATTTT. Translation: CSAYGTDNTDTQYF.

The chain carries TRBV5-1 and TRBJ1-1; TRBD1 is a possible D gene (6 bases). Trimming took 0 bases from V and 8 from J, leaving 11 bases between them. The CDR3 sequence is 13 residues long. Germline V gives CDR1 SGHRS, CDR2 YFSETQ. The CDR3 is CASSLAYGGEAFF. For the CDR3, the DNA is TGCGCCAGCAGCTTGGCCTATGGGGGCGAAGCTTTCTTT.

This rearrangement joins TRBV4-3 to TRBJ2-6, with a tentative D call TRBD1 (6 bases). The V end was cut by 5 bases, the J end by 2 bases, with 13 bases between. Per germline, CDR1 LGHNA and CDR2 YSLEER. The length of the CDR3 is 16 residues. The chain's CDR3 is CASSSSGAPGANVLTF. The CDR3 DNA reads TGCGCCAGCAGCTCATCAGGGGCCCCTGGGGCCAACGTCCTGACTTTC.

In its sample, this clonotype was seen a few times. The chain recombines TRBV6-2 or TRBV6-3 with TRBJ2-2; D is perhaps TRBD1 (6 bases). With 4 bases removed from V and 2 bases from J, the gap between germline ends came to 11 bases. This CDR3 contains 15 residues. The V gene's germline CDR1 is MNHEY and CDR2 SVGEGT. CDR3: CASSSWTENTGELFF. DNA of the CDR3: TGTGCCAGCAGTTCCTGGACAGAAAACACCGGGGAGCTGTTTTTT.

The rearrangement links TRBV20-1 to TRBJ2-5; D remains unclear. V gave up 5 bases and J gave up 4 bases, with 14 bases separating them. The CDR3 extends over 13 amino acids. Germline V CDR1 and CDR2: DFQATT, SNEGSKA (reference sequence). The CDR3 nucleotides are TGCAGTGCTTCCCAGTACGATGTAGAGACCCAGTACTTC. Translated: CSASQYDVETQYF.

The V gene is TRBV10-3, the J gene TRBJ2-3, with 9 bases that match TRBD2. The trim removed 11 bases at V and 3 bases at J, leaving 9 bases unmatched. The CDR3 runs 14 residues. CDR1 and CDR2 from the germline V gene are ENHRY and SYGVKD. CDR3 loop: CAVSQRGVTDTQYF. In DNA, the CDR3 is TGTGCCGTCTCCCAGCGGGGGGTGACAGATACGCAGTATTTT.

The chain combines TRBV6-5 with TRBJ2-7, with 9 bases matching TRBD2. The CDR3 is 14 amino acids. CDR1 MNHEY and CDR2 SVGAGI come from the germline V gene. J gave up 2 bases and V 4 bases, and 3 bases lay outside the gene matches. The CDR3 protein is CASSSASGAYEQYF. Here the CDR3 DNA reads TGTGCCAGCAGTTCCGCTAGCGGGGCCTACGAGCAGTACTTC.

This clonotype was detected once. The chain recombines TRBV5-1 with TRBJ1-1, with D unresolved. V lost 0 bases to trimming and J lost 6 bases, with 12 bases between them. The CDR3 runs to 14 residues. CDR1 is SGHRS and CDR2 is YFSETQ in the germline V gene. In nucleotides, the CDR3 is TGCGCCAGCAGCTTGGTTTCCGGGCCCCCTGAAGCTTTCTTT. This sequence encodes CASSLVSGPPEAFF.

This clonotype occurred a few times. This chain uses TRBV6-6 with TRBJ2-7; TRBD2 matches 11 bases. From germline, CDR1 is MNHNY and CDR2 SVGAGI (reference sequence). The junction had 7 bases not matched to a gene; V was cut back by 6 bases and J by 3 bases. The CDR3 is made up of 15 amino acids. This CDR3 reads CASRLGLADYYEQYF. DNA of the CDR3: TGTGCCAGCAGACTGGGACTAGCGGACTACTACGAGCAGTACTTC.